The entry below describes one T cell receptor (beta chain). This clone has more than one count but fewer than ten. Which antigen it targets is not known. No base quality values were provided; no much bigger clone lies one nucleotide off. The sample belongs to a study of memory CD4+ T cells and cytomegalovirus serostatus (dated by TCRdb to between 2019 and 2020). Context from the whole study: The roughly 35 healthy Belgian adults in the cohort included 9 who were CMV seropositive and roughly 24 who were CMV seronegative. To replicate a published TCR-based CMV serostatus classifier, the study sequenced CD4+ memory TCRbeta repertoires from a Belgian cohort whose cytomegalovirus serostatus was known.

Study-wide conclusions, independent of this receptor: Results were interpreted as suggesting that the CMV-associated TCR signature is largely present in the CD4+ memory repertoire. Only CD4+CD45RO+ memory cells were sequenced, unlike the original study, which covered naive and memory CD4+ and CD8+ populations. Of 164 previously reported CMV-associated TCRbeta sequences, over 65 appeared in the CD4+ memory repertoires, each in one to five individuals. For CMV serostatus prediction, a median bootstrapped AUC of about 0.94 was reached with the original framework, and a median bootstrapped AUC of about 0.89 was reached with a US-trained random forest. The original-framework classifier achieved a median bootstrapped AUC of 0.95 with a 95% CI of 0.76-1.00 on the Belgian cohort.

The CDR3 contains 14 residues, cysteine and phenylalanine counted. The CDR3 DNA has 42 bases and is translated from base 1. CDR1 and CDR2 were assigned from the germline V gene (reference sequence) as GTSNPN and SVGIG. Trimming costs V 0 bases and J 4 bases, and their ends lie 12 bases apart. The Quick-DNA Microprep Kit was used to extract genomic DNA from the sorted cells. TCRbeta DNA was amplified with the immunoSEQ hsTCRbeta kit following the manufacturer's protocol. An Illumina MiSeq instrument was used to sequence the TCRbeta libraries. The study's processing was this. Following removal of out-of-frame sequences, approximately 2.1 million distinct TCRbeta sequences were retained, with an average of roughly 70,000 per individual. Each individual was scored using the number of 164 previously reported CMV-associated TCRbeta sequences that the individual carried and the total number of productive distinct TCRbeta sequences. A beta-binomial model was reimplemented in Python, and scikit-learn random forests with default parameters were trained on US cohort data. Classifier performance on the Belgian cohort was summarized as median AUC with percentile confidence intervals calculated over 10,000 bootstrap iterations. As stored in TCRdb, this immuneACCESS dataset retains in-frame rearrangements with V and J assigned. A fraction of the clones does not appear; measured against another copy, unresolved V genes explain less than half of the discrepancy, and the remainder lacks a known reason. V, J and clone size reflect that table, while D and trimming were determined from the DNA. In all, the sample holds over 65,000 clones, and 76% of those were seen once. 4% to 5.5% of the sample belongs to the ten largest clones.

A FACSAria II was used to sort memory CD4+ T cells, defined as single viable CD3+CD4+CD8-CD45RO+ cells. CMV serostatus was determined with a Roche Elecsys assay detecting serum IgG against CMV pp150, pp28, p38 and p52. Once the samples were thawed, total CD4+ T cells were enriched through positive selection using CD4 magnetic microbeads. The samples came from a different study that was designed specifically to examine the CD4+ T cell memory repertoire. Peripheral blood mononuclear cells were isolated and cryopreserved following standard operating procedures; serum was stored at -80 °C. Staining used CD3-PerCP (BW264/56), CD4-APC (RPA-T4), CD45RO-PE (UCHT1) and CD8-Pacific Orange (3B5) antibodies, with Sytox blue excluding non-viable cells.

This receptor was obtained from an adult in good health and CMV-seropositive. The sequenced material came from memory CD4+ T cells from blood. Recombination linked TRBV30 to TRBJ1-2; the D gene identity is not certain. CDR3 sequence: CAWSVRGGTYGYTF. The DNA reads TGTGCCTGGAGTGTACGAGGTGGTACCTATGGCTACACCTTC.